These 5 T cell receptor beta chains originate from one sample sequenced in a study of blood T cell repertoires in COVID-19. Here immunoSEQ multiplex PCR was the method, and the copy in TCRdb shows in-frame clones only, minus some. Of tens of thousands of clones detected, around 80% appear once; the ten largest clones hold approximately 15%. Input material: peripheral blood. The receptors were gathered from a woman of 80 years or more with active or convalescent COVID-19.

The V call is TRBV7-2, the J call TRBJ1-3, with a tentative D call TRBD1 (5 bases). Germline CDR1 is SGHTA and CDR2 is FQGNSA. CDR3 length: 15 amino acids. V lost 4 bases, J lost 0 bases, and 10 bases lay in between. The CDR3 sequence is CASSSLQGSGNTIYF. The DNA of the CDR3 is TGTGCCAGCAGCTCATTGCAGGGCTCTGGAAACACCATATATTTT.

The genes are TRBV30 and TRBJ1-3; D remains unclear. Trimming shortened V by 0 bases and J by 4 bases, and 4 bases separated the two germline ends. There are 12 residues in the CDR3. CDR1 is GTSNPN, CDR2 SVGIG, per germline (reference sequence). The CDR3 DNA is TGTGCCTGGAGTGTATCGGGAAACACCATATATTTT. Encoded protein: CAWSVSGNTIYF.

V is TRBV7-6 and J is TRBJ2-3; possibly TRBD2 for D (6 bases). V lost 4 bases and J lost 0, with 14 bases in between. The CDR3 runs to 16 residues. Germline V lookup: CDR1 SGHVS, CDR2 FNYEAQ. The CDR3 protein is CASSSLSGPSTDTQYF. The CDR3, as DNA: TGTGCCAGCAGCTCACTCAGCGGGCCCAGCACAGATACGCAGTATTTT.

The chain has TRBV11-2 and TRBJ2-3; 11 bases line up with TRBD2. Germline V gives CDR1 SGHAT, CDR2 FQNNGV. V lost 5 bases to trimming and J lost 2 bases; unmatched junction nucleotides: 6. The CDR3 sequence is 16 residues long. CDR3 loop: CASSMGTSGLTDTQYF. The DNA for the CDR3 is TGTGCCAGCAGCATGGGGACTAGCGGTCTCACAGATACGCAGTATTTT.

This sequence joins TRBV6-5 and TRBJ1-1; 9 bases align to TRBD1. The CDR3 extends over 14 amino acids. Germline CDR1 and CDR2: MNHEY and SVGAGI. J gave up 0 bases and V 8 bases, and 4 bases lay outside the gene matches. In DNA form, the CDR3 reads TGTGCCAGCGGCACAGGGGGCCTGAACACTGAAGCTTTCTTT. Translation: CASGTGGLNTEAFF.